The 27 T cell receptor beta chains below were found in one sample sequenced in a study of T cells in localized non-small cell lung cancer. Libraries were prepared by immunoSEQ multiplex PCR; TCRdb keeps only in-frame clonotypes and omits some of them. This sample yields around 70,000 clones, of which roughly 90% are seen a single time; 21% belongs to the top ten. The sample here was peripheral blood, taken before any cancer treatment. All receptors come from a male donor aged 60 or over with stage III squamous cell lung carcinoma.

This chain uses TRBV6-5 with TRBJ1-1, with D hard to call. The CDR3 has 12 residues. Trimming cost V 7 bases and J 1 base, with 7 bases left between them. Germline V lookup: CDR1 MNHEY, CDR2 SVGAGI. The CDR3 reads CASKDGNTEAFF. CDR3 nucleotide sequence: TGTGCCAGCAAGGACGGGAACACTGAAGCTTTCTTT.

V gene TRBV28 combines with J gene TRBJ2-5; TRBD1 is a possible D gene (5 bases). V was trimmed by 6 bases and J by 1 base, leaving 12 bases between them. Germline CDR1 and CDR2: MDHEN and SYDVKM. The CDR3 extends over 14 amino acids. CDR3 sequence (DNA): TGTGCCAGCAGCCCCTGGCAGGGCCAAGAGACCCAGTACTTC. Amino acid sequence: CASSPWQGQETQYF.

The genes are TRBV28 and TRBJ1-1; TRBD1 agrees at 7 bases. The CDR3 extends over 13 amino acids. Germline CDR1 MDHEN, CDR2 SYDVKM. Trimming removed 9 bases from V and 0 bases from J; junction bases left unmatched: 4. CDR3 protein: CARGTVMNTEAFF. The CDR3 DNA is TGTGCCAGGGGGACAGTCATGAACACTGAAGCTTTCTTT.

This clone was found a few times. An end of the junction differs from the germline gene, which may be a read error. The rearrangement joins TRBV4-2 to TRBJ1-6; D is undetermined. The length of the CDR3 is 13 residues. Germline V lookup: CDR1 LGHNA, CDR2 YNFKEQ. CDR3 DNA sequence: TGTGCCAGCAGCCAAGATAGCCGGGCCCGGATCAAGTTT. Encoded protein: CASSQDSRARIKF.

This chain uses TRBV19 with TRBJ1-5; unclear D gene. Germline CDR1 LNHDA, CDR2 SQIVND (reference sequence). CDR3 length: 14 residues. The V end lost 7 bases, the J end lost 2 bases, and 12 bases lay between the germline ends. The DNA of the CDR3 is TGTGCCAGTAAAGTCTTTTCAGGCAATCAGCCCCAGCATTTT. Its translation is CASKVFSGNQPQHF.

This chain uses TRBV11-2 with TRBJ2-3; 9 bases map to TRBD1. The CDR3 length is 16 residues. CDR1 and CDR2 (germline): SGHAT, FQNNGV. The J segment lost 3 bases and the V segment lost 3 bases, leaving 7 bases of the junction unmatched. The CDR3: CASSFVGTGRTDTQYF. For the CDR3, the DNA is TGTGCCAGCAGCTTTGTCGGGACAGGGCGAACAGATACGCAGTATTTT.

This clone was seen only once. This sequence joins TRBV10-1 and TRBJ1-6; D not certain. Germline CDR1 WNHNN, CDR2 SYGVQD (reference sequence). The CDR3 totals 14 residues. Trimming stripped 0 bases from V and 6 bases from J, with 6 bases between. The CDR3 DNA follows: TGCGCCAGCAGTGAGTCGGGCCTTAATTCACCCCTCCACTTT. Amino acid sequence: CASSESGLNSPLHF.

The rearrangement joins TRBV7-2 to TRBJ1-5; D is perhaps TRBD1 (6 bases). There are 14 residues in the CDR3. The V and J ends lost 1 base and 7 bases respectively, with 11 bases between them. Germline CDR1 SGHTA, CDR2 FQGNSA. The CDR3 loop is CASSLDRVGQPQHF. The CDR3 coding sequence is TGTGCCAGCAGCTTAGACAGGGTTGGCCAGCCCCAGCATTTT.

The chain links TRBV2 to TRBJ1-6; D gene ambiguous. The V gene lost 8 bases and the J gene lost 7 bases, with 15 bases spanning the gap. Germline loops: CDR1 SNHLY, CDR2 FYNNEI. The CDR3 length is 14 residues. The CDR3 DNA reads TGTGCCAGCGTCGCGGCGGGAACGAATTCACCCCTCCACTTT. The encoded protein is CASVAAGTNSPLHF.

About this clone: One end of the junction is discordant with germline, which a read error may explain. The chain links TRBV7-7 to TRBJ1-5, with 8 positions matching TRBD1. The germline V gene encodes CDR1 SSHAT and CDR2 FNYEAQ (reference sequence). This CDR3 region has 14 residues. Here the CDR3 reads CASSQDRGNQPQHF. The CDR3 bases are TGTGCTAGCAGCCAGGACAGGGGCAATCAGCCCCAGCATTTT. The whole variable domain, filled in from reference TRBV7-7 and TRBJ1-5, reads GAGVSQSPRYKVTKRGQDVTLRCDPISSHATLYWYQQALGQGPEFLTYFNYEAQPDKSGLPSDRFSAERPEGSISTLTIQRTEQRDSAMYRCASSQDRGNQPQHFGDGTRLSIL.

This rearrangement joins TRBV6-1 to TRBJ1-6; the match to TRBD1 covers 7 bases. The CDR3 contains 13 residues. Germline V CDR1 and CDR2: MNHNS, SASEGT. V lost 8 bases, J lost 7 bases, and 5 bases stayed unmatched. The CDR3 nucleotides are TGTGCCAGCGCCGGACAGGACAATTCACCCCTCCACTTT. This codes for CASAGQDNSPLHF.

This rearrangement joins TRBV7-2 to TRBJ2-4, with 8 bases that match TRBD2. The CDR3 has 14 amino acids. CDR1 SGHTA and CDR2 FQGNSA come from the germline V gene. The V segment lost 11 bases and the J segment 5 bases; nucleotides outside the gene matches: 11. Here the CDR3 reads CASAPLAGQNIQYF. The CDR3 nucleotides read TGTGCCTCAGCTCCTCTAGCGGGTCAAAACATTCAGTACTTC.

The chain has TRBV5-8 and TRBJ1-5; no clear D gene. Trimming removed 4 bases from V and 2 bases from J, with 10 bases in between. The CDR3 loop spans 14 amino acids. The germline CDR1 and CDR2 sequences are SGHTS and YDEGEE. The CDR3 bases are TGTGCCAGCAGCCGGTGGGTCGGCAATCAGCCCCAGCATTTT. Protein product: CASSRWVGNQPQHF.

The genes are TRBV6-1 and TRBJ2-7; D call uncertain. Germline lookup yields CDR1 MNHNS and CDR2 SASEGT. V lost 1 base and J lost 7, with 11 bases in between. The CDR3 extends over 13 amino acids. The CDR3 coding sequence is TGTGCCAGCAGTGAAGTACGAGCGTTTGAGCAGTACTTC. Translating it yields CASSEVRAFEQYF.

The chain has TRBV7-2 and TRBJ1-1; 8 bases align to TRBD1. The CDR3 length is 13 residues. The V gene end was trimmed by 5 bases and the J gene end by 7 bases; junction bases not matched to a gene: 6. Germline values: CDR1 SGHTA, CDR2 FQGNSA. CDR3 sequence: CASSPGTGIEAFF. The CDR3 bases are TGTGCCAGCAGCCCCGGGACAGGCATTGAAGCTTTCTTT.

The chain has TRBV29-1 and TRBJ2-4; D is possibly TRBD1 (6 bases). This CDR3 has 13 residues. Germline V gene sequence: CDR1 SQVTM, CDR2 ANQGSEA. V lost 7 bases, J lost 1 base, and 11 bases lay in between. The CDR3 bases are TGCAGCGCCGAAGACAGGGCCAAAAACATTCAGTACTTC. It encodes CSAEDRAKNIQYF.

This chain uses TRBV28 with TRBJ1-1; TRBD1 is a possible D gene (6 bases). Germline V gene sequence: CDR1 MDHEN, CDR2 SYDVKM. This CDR3 is 13 amino acids long. V lost 5 bases, J lost 3 bases, and 10 bases lay in between. CDR3 amino acids: CASSRGEYTEAFF. The CDR3, as DNA: TGTGCCAGCAGTAGGGGGGAGTACACTGAAGCTTTCTTT.

This chain connects TRBV6-6 to TRBJ1-5, with TRBD1 matching over 8 bases. This CDR3 is built from 15 residues. The germline gives CDR1 MNHNY, CDR2 SVGAGI (reference sequence). Trimming cost V 6 bases and J 2 bases; bases outside gene matches: 6. The CDR3 region is CASRPGGAGNQPQHF. As DNA, the CDR3 is TGTGCCAGCAGACCAGGGGGCGCGGGCAATCAGCCCCAGCATTTT.

V gene TRBV4-2 combines with J gene TRBJ1-2, with D possibly being TRBD1 (6 bases). V lost 0 bases to trimming and J lost 4 bases, with 18 bases between them. The CDR3 loop spans 17 amino acids. Germline CDR1 reads LGHNA; CDR2 reads YNFKEQ. The CDR3: CASSQDRGVESIYGYTF. The CDR3 DNA follows: TGTGCCAGCAGCCAAGATAGGGGGGTTGAGAGTATCTATGGCTACACCTTC.

This clone was recorded once. The V call is TRBV5-1, the J call TRBJ1-1; the D is unclear. With 0 bases removed from V and 1 base from J, the gap between germline ends came to 7 bases. CDR3 length equals 14 residues. Germline V lookup: CDR1 SGHRS, CDR2 YFSETQ. In DNA form, the CDR3 reads TGCGCCAGCAGCTTGGAACTTGGGAACACTGAAGCTTTCTTT. The encoded protein is CASSLELGNTEAFF. Looking up the rest from reference TRBV5-1 and TRBJ1-1 gives the full variable domain: KAGVTQTPRYLIKTRGQQVTLSCSPISGHRSVSWYQQTPGQGLQFLFEYFSETQRNKGNFPGRFSGRQFSNSRSEMNVSTLELGDSALYLCASSLELGNTEAFFGQGTRLTVV.

The chain has TRBV28 and TRBJ2-3, with 11 bases aligning to TRBD1. The germline CDR1 and CDR2 sequences are MDHEN and SYDVKM. This CDR3 comprises 16 residues. The junction had 9 bases not matched to a gene; V was cut back by 5 bases and J by 5 bases. The CDR3 nucleotides are TGTGCCAGCAGTACAAGGACAGGGGGCGTCATAGATACGCAGTATTTT. Its translation is CASSTRTGGVIDTQYF. Based on the CDR3 plus reference TRBV28 and TRBJ2-3, the full variable domain is DVKVTQSSRYLVKRTGEKVFLECVQDMDHENMFWYRQDPGLGLRLIYFSYDVKMKEKGDIPEGYSVSREKKERFSLILESASTNQTSMYLCASSTRTGGVIDTQYFGPGTRLTVL.

The chain has TRBV7-6 and TRBJ2-2; 7 bases map to TRBD1. The J segment lost 7 bases and the V segment lost 5 bases, leaving 7 bases of the junction unmatched. Germline V gives CDR1 SGHVS, CDR2 FNYEAQ. The CDR3 is 14 amino acids. The CDR3 region has the DNA TGTGCCAGCAGCGAAGACAGGGCCAACGGGGAGCTGTTTTTT. Amino acids: CASSEDRANGELFF. Drawing the rest from reference TRBV7-6 and TRBJ2-2, the complete variable domain is GAGVSQSPRYKVTKRGQDVALRCDPISGHVSLYWYRQALGQGPEFLTYFNYEAQQDKSGLPNDRFSAERPEGSISTLTIQRTEQRDSAMYRCASSEDRANGELFFGEGSRLTVL.

To note about this clone: The conserved final phenylalanine or tryptophan is absent from the CDR3, which likely points to a read error. The chain uses TRBV19 and TRBJ1-6, with D tentatively TRBD1 (6 bases). The ends were cut back, 8 bases at V and 4 bases at J, with 12 bases in the middle. CDR1 LNHDA and CDR2 SQIVND come from the germline V gene (reference sequence). This CDR3 comprises 14 residues. The CDR3 region has the DNA TGTGCCAGTGTGTCCCAGGGGTATAATTCACCCCTCCACCTT. It specifies CASVSQGYNSPLHL.

This chain links TRBV29-1 with TRBJ2-7; D is uncertain. Germline CDR1 is SQVTM and CDR2 is ANQGSEA. This CDR3 has 12 residues. Trimming took off 5 bases at V and 2 bases at J, with 10 bases between the two ends. CDR3 amino acids: CSVLGQTYEQYF. The CDR3 DNA follows: TGCAGCGTTTTGGGCCAGACCTACGAGCAGTACTTC.

This sequence joins TRBV7-8 and TRBJ1-2; D is unresolved. The CDR3 extends over 15 amino acids. Germline V gene lookup returns CDR1 SGHVS and CDR2 FQNEAQ. The V end lost 0 bases, the J end lost 4 bases, and 12 bases lay between the germline ends. DNA of the CDR3: TGTGCCAGCAGCTTAGCCGGACGGACGATCTATGGCTACACCTTC. Its translation: CASSLAGRTIYGYTF.

The chain links TRBV6-5 to TRBJ1-1; D uncertain. This CDR3 contains 13 residues. The germline V gene has CDR1 MNHEY and CDR2 SVGAGI. Trimming removed 6 bases at V and 4 bases at J, with 12 bases between. CDR3 DNA sequence: TGTGCCAGCAGGGATTGGGTGGGCACTGAAGCTTTCTTT. Protein: CASRDWVGTEAFF.

The rearrangement links TRBV6-5 to TRBJ1-4, with D maybe TRBD1 (6 bases). Germline loops: CDR1 MNHEY, CDR2 SVGAGI. The V gene lost 2 bases and the J gene lost 10 bases, with 17 bases spanning the gap. The CDR3 is 15 amino acids. The CDR3 DNA reads TGTGCCAGCAGTTACCGGGGAAGGGGGTCGAGAAAACTGTTTTTT. Protein sequence: CASSYRGRGSRKLFF.